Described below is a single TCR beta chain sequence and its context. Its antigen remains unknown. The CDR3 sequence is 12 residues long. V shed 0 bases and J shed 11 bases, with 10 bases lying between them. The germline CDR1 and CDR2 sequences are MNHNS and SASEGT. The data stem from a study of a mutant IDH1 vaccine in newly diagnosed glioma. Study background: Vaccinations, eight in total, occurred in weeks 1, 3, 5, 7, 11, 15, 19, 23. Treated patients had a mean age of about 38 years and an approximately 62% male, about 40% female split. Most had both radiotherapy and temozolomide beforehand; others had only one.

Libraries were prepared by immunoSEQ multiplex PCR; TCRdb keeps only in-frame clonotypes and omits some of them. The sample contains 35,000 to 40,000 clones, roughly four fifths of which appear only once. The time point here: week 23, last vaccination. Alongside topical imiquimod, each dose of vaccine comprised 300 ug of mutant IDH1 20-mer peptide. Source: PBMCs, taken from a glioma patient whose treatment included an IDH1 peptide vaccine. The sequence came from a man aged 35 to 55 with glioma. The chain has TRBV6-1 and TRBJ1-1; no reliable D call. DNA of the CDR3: TGTGCCAGCAGTGAAGCCTCCCTCAAGGCTTTCTTT. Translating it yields CASSEASLKAFF.